Listed here are 4 T cell receptor beta chains from one sample, sequenced in a study of cytomegalovirus exposure and HLA in healthy donors. Primers included in the PCR were 60 Vbeta and 13 Jbeta primers. The assay was immunoSEQ multiplex PCR, and TCRdb's table has in-frame clones only and misses some. The sample contains approximately 100,000 clones, around 61% of which appear only once. What was sequenced was PBMCs. The receptors were sampled from a woman between 50 and 59 years old in good health and CMV-seronegative.

The rearrangement joins TRBV6-6 to TRBJ1-4; D is unclear. Looked up from germline, CDR1 is MNHNY and CDR2 is SVGAGI (reference sequence). The CDR3 runs 14 residues. Trimming removed 5 bases at V and 0 bases at J, with 7 bases between. CDR3 region: CASSGLATNEKLFF. CDR3 coding DNA: TGTGCCAGCAGTGGACTTGCAACTAATGAAAAACTGTTTTTT.

J is TRBJ2-5 and V is TRBV12-5; 9 bases map to TRBD2. There are 17 residues in the CDR3. Germline CDR1 reads LGHNT; CDR2 reads FRNRAP. V shed 0 bases, J shed 5 bases, and the junction held 10 bases outside the gene matches. CDR3 sequence (DNA): TGTGCTAGTGGTTTGGTACAGGCGGGGGGGCGATTGGAGACCCAGTACTTC. This codes for CASGLVQAGGRLETQYF.

The V call is TRBV7-3, the J call TRBJ2-2; D is unresolved. V dropped 5 bases and J dropped 4 bases, with 11 bases sitting between them. Germline-derived CDR1 and CDR2 are SGHTA and FQGTGA. The CDR3 consists of 14 residues. The CDR3 sequence is CASSPKVGTGELFF. In nucleotides, the CDR3 is TGTGCCAGCAGCCCAAAAGTCGGCACCGGGGAGCTGTTTTTT. The full variable domain, with the rest looked up from reference TRBV7-3 and TRBJ2-2, is GAGVSQTPSNKVTEKGKYVELRCDPISGHTALYWYRQSLGQGPEFLIYFQGTGAADDSGLPNDRFFAVRPEGSVSTLKIQRTERGDSAVYLCASSPKVGTGELFFGEGSRLTVL.

This clone has only a few counts. The chain uses TRBV6-4 and TRBJ1-6; D gene ambiguous. Germline V CDR1 and CDR2: MRHNA, SNTAGT. This CDR3 comprises 14 residues. The V and J ends lost 3 bases and 7 bases respectively, with 10 bases between them. In DNA form, the CDR3 reads TGTGCCAGCAGTGAACGGACTAGGAATTCACCCCTCCACTTT. The encoded protein is CASSERTRNSPLHF.